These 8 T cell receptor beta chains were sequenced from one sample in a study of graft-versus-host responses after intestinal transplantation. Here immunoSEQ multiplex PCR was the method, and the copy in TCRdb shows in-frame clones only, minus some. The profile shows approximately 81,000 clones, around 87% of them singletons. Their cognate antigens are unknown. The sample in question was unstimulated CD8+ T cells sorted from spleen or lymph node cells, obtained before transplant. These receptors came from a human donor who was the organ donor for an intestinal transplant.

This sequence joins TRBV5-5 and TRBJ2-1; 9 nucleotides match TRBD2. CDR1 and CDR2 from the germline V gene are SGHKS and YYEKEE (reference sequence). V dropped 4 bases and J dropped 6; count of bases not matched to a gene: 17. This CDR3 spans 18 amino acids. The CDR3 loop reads CASSPRGGAGGRGNEQFF. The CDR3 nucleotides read TGTGCCAGCAGCCCACGGGGGGGAGCGGGGGGTAGGGGCAATGAGCAGTTCTTC.

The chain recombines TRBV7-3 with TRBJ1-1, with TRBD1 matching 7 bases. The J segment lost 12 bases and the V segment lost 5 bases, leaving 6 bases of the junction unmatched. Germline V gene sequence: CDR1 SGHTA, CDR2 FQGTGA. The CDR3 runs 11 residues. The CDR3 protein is CASSGRGRTFF. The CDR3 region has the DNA TGTGCCAGCAGCGGAAGGGGGCGTACTTTCTTT.

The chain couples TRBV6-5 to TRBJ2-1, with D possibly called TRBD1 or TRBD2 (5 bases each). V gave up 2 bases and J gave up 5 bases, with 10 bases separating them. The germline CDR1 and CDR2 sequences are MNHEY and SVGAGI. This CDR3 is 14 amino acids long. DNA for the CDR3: TGTGCCAGCAGTTACCCTGGGACCCACAATGAGCAGTTCTTC. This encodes CASSYPGTHNEQFF.

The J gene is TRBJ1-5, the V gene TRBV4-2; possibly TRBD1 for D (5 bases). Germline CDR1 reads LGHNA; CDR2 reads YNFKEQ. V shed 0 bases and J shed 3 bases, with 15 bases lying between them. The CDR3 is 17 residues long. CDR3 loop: CASSQDFEGTFNQPQHF. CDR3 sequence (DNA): TGTGCCAGCAGCCAAGATTTTGAAGGGACGTTCAATCAGCCCCAGCATTTT.

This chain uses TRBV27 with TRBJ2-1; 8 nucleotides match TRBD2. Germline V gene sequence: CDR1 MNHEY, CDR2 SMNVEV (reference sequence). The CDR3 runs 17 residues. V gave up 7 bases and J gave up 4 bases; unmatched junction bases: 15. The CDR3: CASTPSVAGILYNEQFF. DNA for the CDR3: TGTGCCAGCACCCCGTCGGTAGCGGGGATTCTGTACAATGAGCAGTTCTTC.

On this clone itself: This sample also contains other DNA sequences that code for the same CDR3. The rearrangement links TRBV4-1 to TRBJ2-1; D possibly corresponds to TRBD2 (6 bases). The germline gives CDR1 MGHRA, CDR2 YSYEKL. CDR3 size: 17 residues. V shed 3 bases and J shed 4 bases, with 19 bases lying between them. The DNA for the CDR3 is TGCGCCAGCAGCCATCGACCGGGCGGGGCCGTTTACAATGAGCAGTTCTTC. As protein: CASSHRPGGAVYNEQFF.

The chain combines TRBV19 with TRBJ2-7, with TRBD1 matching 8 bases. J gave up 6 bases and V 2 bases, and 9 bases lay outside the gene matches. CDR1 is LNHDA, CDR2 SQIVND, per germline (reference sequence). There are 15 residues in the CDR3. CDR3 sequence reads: CASSIPGQEFAEQYF. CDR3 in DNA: TGTGCCAGTAGTATACCGGGACAGGAGTTTGCCGAGCAGTACTTC.

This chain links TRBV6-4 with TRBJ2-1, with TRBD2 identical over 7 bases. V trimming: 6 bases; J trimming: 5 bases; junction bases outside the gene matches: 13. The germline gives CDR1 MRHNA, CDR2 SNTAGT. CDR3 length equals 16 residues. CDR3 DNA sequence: TGTGCCAGCAGCCCCGGAATGGGCGGGGGAAACAATGAGCAGTTCTTC. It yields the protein CASSPGMGGGNNEQFF.